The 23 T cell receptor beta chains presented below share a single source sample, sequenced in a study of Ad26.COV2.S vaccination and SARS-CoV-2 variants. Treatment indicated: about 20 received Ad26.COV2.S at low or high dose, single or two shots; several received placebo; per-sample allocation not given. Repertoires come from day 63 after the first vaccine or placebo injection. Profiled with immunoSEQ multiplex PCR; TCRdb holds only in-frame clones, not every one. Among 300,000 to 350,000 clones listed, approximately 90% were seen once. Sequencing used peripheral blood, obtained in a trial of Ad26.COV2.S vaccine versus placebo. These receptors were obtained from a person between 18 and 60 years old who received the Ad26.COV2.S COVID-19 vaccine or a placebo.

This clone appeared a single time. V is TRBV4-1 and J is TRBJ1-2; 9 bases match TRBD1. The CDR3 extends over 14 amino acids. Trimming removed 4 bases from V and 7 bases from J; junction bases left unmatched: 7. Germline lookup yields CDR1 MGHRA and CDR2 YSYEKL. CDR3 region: CASSRTGGAGGYTF. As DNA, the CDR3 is TGCGCCAGCAGCCGAACAGGGGGCGCGGGTGGCTACACCTTC.

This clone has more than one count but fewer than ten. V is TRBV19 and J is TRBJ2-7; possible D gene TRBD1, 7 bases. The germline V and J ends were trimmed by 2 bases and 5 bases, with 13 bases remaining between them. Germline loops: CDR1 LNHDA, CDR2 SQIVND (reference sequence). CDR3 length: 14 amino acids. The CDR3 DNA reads TGTGCCAGTAGTATAAGGCAGGGGGGACACGAGCAGTACTTC. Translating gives CASSIRQGGHEQYF.

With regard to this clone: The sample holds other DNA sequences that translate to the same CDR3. The CDR3 reads CASSLKGPYGYTF. Here the CDR3 DNA reads TGTGCCAGCAGTTTAAAGGGGCCCTATGGCTACACCTTC. The V call is TRBV28, the J call TRBJ1-2; tentative D call: TRBD1 (5 bases). Per the germline V gene, CDR1 is MDHEN and CDR2 is SYDVKM. CDR3 length equals 13 residues. With 2 bases removed from V and 4 bases from J, the gap between germline ends came to 8 bases.

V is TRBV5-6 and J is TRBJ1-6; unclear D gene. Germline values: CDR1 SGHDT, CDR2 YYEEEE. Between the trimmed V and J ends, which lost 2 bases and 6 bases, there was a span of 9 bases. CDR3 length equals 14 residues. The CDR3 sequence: CASSFPTGNSPLHF. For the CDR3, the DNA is TGTGCCAGCAGCTTCCCGACGGGTAATTCACCCCTCCACTTT.

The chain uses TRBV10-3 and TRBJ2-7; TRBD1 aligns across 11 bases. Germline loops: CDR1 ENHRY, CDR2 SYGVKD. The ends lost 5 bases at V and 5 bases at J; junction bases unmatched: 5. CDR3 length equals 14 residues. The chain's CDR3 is CAISPGQGADEQYF. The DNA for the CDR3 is TGTGCCATCAGTCCCGGACAGGGGGCCGACGAGCAGTACTTC.

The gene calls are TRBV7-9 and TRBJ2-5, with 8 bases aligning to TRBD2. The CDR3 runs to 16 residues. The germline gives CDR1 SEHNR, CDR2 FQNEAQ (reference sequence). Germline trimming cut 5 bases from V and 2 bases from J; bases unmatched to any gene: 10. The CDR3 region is CASSRRLAKLQETQYF. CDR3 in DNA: TGTGCCAGCAGCCGTCGACTAGCGAAACTGCAAGAGACCCAGTACTTC.

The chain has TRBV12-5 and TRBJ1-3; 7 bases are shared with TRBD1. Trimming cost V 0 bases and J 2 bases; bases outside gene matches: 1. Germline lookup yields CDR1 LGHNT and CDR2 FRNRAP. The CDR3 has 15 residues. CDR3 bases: TGTGCTAGTGGTTTGGTACAGGGGACTGGAAACACCATATATTTT. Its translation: CASGLVQGTGNTIYF.

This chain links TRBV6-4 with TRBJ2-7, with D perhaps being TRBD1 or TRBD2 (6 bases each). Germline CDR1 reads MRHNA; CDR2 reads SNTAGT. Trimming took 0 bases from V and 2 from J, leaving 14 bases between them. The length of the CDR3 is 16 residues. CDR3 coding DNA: TGTGCCAGCAGTGACTCGACAGGACTACATACCTACGAGCAGTACTTC. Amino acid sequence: CASSDSTGLHTYEQYF.

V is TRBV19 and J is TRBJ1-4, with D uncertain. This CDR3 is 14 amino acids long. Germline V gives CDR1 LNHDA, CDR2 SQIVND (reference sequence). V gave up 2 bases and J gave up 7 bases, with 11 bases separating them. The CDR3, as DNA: TGTGCCAGTAGTATAAATTATCGCGGTGAAAAACTGTTTTTT. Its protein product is CASSINYRGEKLFF.

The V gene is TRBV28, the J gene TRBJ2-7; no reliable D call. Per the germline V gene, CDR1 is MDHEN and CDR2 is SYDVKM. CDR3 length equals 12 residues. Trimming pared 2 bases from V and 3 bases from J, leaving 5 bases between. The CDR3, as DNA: TGTGCCAGCAGTTTACGGTACTACGAGCAGTACTTC. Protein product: CASSLRYYEQYF.

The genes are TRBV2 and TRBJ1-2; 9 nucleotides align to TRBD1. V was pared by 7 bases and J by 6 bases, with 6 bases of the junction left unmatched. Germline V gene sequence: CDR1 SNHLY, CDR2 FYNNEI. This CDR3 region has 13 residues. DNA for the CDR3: TGTGCCAGCAACCACAGGGGGCAGGATGGCTACACCTTC. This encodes CASNHRGQDGYTF.

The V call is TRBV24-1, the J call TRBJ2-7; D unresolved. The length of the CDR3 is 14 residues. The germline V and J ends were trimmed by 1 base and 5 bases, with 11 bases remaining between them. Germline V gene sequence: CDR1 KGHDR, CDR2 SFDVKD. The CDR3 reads CATSDFKGMNEQYF. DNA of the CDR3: TGTGCCACCAGTGATTTCAAGGGTATGAACGAGCAGTACTTC.

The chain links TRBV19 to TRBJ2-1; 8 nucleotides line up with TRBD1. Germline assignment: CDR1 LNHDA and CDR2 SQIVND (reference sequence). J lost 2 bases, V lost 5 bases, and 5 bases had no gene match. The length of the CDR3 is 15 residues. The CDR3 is CASSLDRDAYNEQFF. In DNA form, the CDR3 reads TGTGCCAGTAGTCTGGACAGGGATGCCTACAATGAGCAGTTCTTC.

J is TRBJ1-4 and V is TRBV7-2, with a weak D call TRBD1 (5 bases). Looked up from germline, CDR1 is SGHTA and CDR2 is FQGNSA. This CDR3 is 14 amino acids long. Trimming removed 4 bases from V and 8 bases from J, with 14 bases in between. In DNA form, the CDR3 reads TGTGCCAGCAGCTCCAGGGTTAGAGGAGAAAAACTGTTTTTT. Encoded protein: CASSSRVRGEKLFF.

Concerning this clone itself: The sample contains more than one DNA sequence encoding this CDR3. The CDR3 reads CASSLVRETQYF. In DNA, the CDR3 is TGTGCCAGCAGCTTAGTCCGAGAGACCCAGTACTTC. The genes are TRBV7-9 and TRBJ2-5; D is unclear. The germline gives CDR1 SEHNR, CDR2 FQNEAQ (reference sequence). The CDR3 extends over 12 amino acids. V was trimmed by 1 base and J by 4 bases, leaving 4 bases between them. The variable domain in full, completed from reference TRBV7-9 and TRBJ2-5, reads DTGVSQNPRHKITKRGQNVTFRCDPISEHNRLYWYRQTLGQGPEFLTYFQNEAQLEKSRLLSDRFSAERPKGSFSTLEIQRTEQGDSAMYLCASSLVRETQYFGPGTRLLVL.

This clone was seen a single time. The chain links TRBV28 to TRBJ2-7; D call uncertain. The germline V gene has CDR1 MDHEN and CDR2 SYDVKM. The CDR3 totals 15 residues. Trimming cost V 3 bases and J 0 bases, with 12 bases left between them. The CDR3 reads CASSFGDPSSYEQYF. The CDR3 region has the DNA TGTGCCAGCAGTTTTGGAGACCCGAGCTCCTACGAGCAGTACTTC.

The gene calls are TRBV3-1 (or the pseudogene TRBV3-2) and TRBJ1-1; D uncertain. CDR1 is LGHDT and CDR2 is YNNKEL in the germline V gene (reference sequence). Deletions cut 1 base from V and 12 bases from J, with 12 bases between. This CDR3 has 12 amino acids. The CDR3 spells CASSQGWVGSFF. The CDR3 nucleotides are TGTGCCAGCAGCCAAGGGTGGGTCGGGTCTTTCTTT.

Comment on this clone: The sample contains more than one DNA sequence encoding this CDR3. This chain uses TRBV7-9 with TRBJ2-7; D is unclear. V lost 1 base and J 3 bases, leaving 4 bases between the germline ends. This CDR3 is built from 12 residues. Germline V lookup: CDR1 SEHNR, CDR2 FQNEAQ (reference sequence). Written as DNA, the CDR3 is TGTGCCAGCAGCTTAGTAGGCTACGAGCAGTACTTC. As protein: CASSLVGYEQYF.

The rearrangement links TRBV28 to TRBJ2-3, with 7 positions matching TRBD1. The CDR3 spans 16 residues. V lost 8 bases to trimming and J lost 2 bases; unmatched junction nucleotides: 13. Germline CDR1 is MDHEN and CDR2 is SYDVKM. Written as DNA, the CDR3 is TGTGCCAGCCGAAATTTCGGGACAGTTATCACAGATACGCAGTATTTT. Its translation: CASRNFGTVITDTQYF.

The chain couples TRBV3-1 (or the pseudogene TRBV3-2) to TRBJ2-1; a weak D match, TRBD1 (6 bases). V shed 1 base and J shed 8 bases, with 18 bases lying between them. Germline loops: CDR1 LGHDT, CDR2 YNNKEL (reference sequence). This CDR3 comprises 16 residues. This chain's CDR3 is CASSQGPVAGVDEQFF. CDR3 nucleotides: TGTGCCAGCAGCCAAGGGCCGGTGGCAGGGGTCGATGAGCAGTTCTTC.

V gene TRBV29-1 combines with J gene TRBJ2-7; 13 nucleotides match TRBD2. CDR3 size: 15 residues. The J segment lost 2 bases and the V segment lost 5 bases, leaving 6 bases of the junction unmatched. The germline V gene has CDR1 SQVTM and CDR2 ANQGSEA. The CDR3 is CSVSGTSGKPYEQYF. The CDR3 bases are TGCAGCGTTTCCGGGACTAGCGGGAAACCCTACGAGCAGTACTTC.

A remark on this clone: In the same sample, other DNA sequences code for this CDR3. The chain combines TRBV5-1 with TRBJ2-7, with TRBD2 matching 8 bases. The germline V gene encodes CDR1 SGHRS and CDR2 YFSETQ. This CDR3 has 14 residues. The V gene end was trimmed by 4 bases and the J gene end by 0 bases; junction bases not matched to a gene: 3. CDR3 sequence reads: CASSPGTSSYEQYF. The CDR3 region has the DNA TGCGCCAGCAGCCCCGGGACTAGCTCCTACGAGCAGTACTTC. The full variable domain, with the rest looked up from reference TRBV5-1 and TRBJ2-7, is KAGVTQTPRYLIKTRGQQVTLSCSPISGHRSVSWYQQTPGQGLQFLFEYFSETQRNKGNFPGRFSGRQFSNSRSEMNVSTLELGDSALYLCASSPGTSSYEQYFGPGTRLTVT.

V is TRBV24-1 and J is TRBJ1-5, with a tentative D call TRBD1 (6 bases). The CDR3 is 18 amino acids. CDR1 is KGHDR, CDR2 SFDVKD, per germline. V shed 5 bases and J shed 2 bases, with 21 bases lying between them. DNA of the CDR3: TGTGCCACCAGTGCCCCGTCGGGGGGCGGAACGGGCAATCAGCCCCAGCATTTT. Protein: CATSAPSGGGTGNQPQHF.